The clone carrying this TCR beta chain was seen only a few times. As yet, its antigen is unknown. This entry is derived from a study of beta chain features in type 1 diabetes. Study conclusions and caveats: Type 1 diabetes patients had moderately but significantly shorter TCRB CDR3s in all four CD4+ subsets.

As every portion of the isolated RNA was reverse transcribed, the sequencing read expressed TCRB transcripts. Clones were read by immunoSEQ multiplex PCR, and TCRdb kept only the in-frame ones, dropping some. The data contain approximately 250,000 clones, 16% of them singletons. The origin of this receptor is a man in his thirties or forties with type 1 diabetes. Sequenced material: naive CD4+ T cells from blood.

DNA for the CDR3: TGTGCCAGCAGCACCCCGCGCTTAGCGGGAGGGACCTCTGGGGCCAACGTCCTGACTTTC. Its protein is CASSTPRLAGGTSGANVLTF. This sequence joins TRBV9 and TRBJ2-6; 11 nucleotides align to TRBD2. Losses at the gene ends were 4 bases for V and 0 bases for J; bases not matched to a gene: 12. The CDR3 sequence is 20 residues long. CDR1 and CDR2 from the germline V gene are SGDLS and YYNGEE.